What follows are 2 T cell receptor beta chains derived from one specimen sequenced in a study of cytomegalovirus exposure and HLA in healthy donors. With 60 Vbeta and 13 Jbeta primers, the PCR was carried out. Assay used: immunoSEQ multiplex PCR; TCRdb lists only in-frame clones, some missing. The sample lists 140,000 to 150,000 clones, approximately 79% occurring once. Sequencing used PBMCs. These receptors were obtained from a woman between 35 and 50 years old in good health and CMV-seropositive.

This chain connects TRBV7-2 to TRBJ2-6, with unresolved D. Germline V lookup: CDR1 SGHTA, CDR2 FQGNSA. This CDR3 is built from 16 residues. V shed 0 bases and J shed 1 base, with 7 bases lying between them. The CDR3 coding sequence is TGTGCCAGCAGCTTAGCGGGCCGTTCTGGGGCCAACGTCCTGACTTTC. Amino acid sequence: CASSLAGRSGANVLTF.

This clone was recorded once. CDR3 protein: CASTLVPQGLYGYTF. The CDR3 nucleotides are TGTGCCAGCACCCTGGTACCCCAGGGGCTCTATGGCTACACCTTC. The chain recombines TRBV6-5 with TRBJ1-2; D is perhaps TRBD1 (6 bases). CDR3 length: 15 residues. V lost 7 bases to trimming and J lost 4 bases, with 19 bases between them. Germline V lookup: CDR1 MNHEY, CDR2 SVGAGI.